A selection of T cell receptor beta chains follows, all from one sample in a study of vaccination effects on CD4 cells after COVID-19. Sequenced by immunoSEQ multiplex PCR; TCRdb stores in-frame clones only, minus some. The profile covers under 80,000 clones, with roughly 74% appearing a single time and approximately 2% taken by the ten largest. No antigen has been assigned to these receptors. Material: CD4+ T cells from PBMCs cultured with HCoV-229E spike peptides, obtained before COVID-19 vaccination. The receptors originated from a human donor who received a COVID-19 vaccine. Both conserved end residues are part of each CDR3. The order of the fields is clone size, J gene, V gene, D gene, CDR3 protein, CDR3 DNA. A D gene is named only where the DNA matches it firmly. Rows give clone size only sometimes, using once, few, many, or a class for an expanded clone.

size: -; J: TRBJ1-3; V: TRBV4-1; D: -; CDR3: CASSQGHTSGNTIYF; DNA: TGCGCCAGCAGCCAGGGACATACCTCTGGAAACACCATATATTTT
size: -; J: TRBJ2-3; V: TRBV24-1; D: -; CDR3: CATSDQTRTDTQYF; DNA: TGTGCCACCAGTGACCAGACCCGCACAGATACGCAGTATTTT
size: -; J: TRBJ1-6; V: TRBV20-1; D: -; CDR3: CSASDLPAGNSPLHF; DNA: TGCAGTGCCAGTGACCTACCCGCGGGGAATTCACCCCTCCACTTT
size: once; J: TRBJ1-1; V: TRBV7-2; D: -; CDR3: CASSSPSGTEAFF; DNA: TGTGCCAGCAGCTCACCGAGTGGCACTGAAGCTTTCTTT
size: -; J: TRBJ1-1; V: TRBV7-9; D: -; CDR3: CASTAGGEAFF; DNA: TGTGCCAGCACGGCCGGGGGTGAAGCTTTCTTT
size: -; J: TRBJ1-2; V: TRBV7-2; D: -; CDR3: CASSFTMVSHYTF; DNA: TGTGCCAGCAGCTTTACTATGGTCTCCCACTACACCTTC
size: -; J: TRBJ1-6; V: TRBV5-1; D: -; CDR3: CASSTGPTNSPLHF; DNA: TGCGCCAGCAGCACGGGCCCTACTAATTCACCCCTCCACTTT
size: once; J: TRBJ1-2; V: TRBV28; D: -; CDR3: CASSATNYGYTF; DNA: TGTGCCAGCAGCGCGACCAACTATGGCTACACCTTC
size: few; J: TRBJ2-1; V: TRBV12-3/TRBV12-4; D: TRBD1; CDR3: CASSRTGFNEQFF; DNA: TGTGCCAGCAGTAGGACAGGGTTCAATGAGCAGTTCTTC
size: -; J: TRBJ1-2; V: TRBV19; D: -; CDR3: CASSKQGPPNYGYTF; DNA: TGTGCCAGTAGTAAACAAGGCCCACCAAACTATGGCTACACCTTC
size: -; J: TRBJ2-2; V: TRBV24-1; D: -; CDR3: CATSDAATGTGELFF; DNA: TGTGCCACTTCTGACGCGGCTACGGGCACCGGGGAGCTGTTTTTT
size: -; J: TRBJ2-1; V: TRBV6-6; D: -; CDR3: CASSYSGEKFF; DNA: TGTGCCAGCAGTTACTCGGGGGAGAAGTTCTTC
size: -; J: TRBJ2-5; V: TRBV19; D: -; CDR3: CASSAGQPQETQYF; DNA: TGTGCCAGTAGTGCGGGACAGCCACAAGAGACCCAGTACTTC
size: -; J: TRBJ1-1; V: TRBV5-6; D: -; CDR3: CASRRWRGGWHTEAFF; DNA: TGTGCCAGCAGGCGCTGGCGGGGGGGATGGCACACTGAAGCTTTCTTT
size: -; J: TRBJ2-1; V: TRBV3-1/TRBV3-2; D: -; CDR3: CASSQDREGRGEQFF; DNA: TGTGCCAGCAGCCAAGATCGAGAAGGGCGCGGCGAGCAGTTCTTC
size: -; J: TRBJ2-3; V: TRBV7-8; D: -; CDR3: CASSLDGVTTDTQYF; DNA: TGTGCCAGCAGCTTAGACGGGGTTACGACAGATACGCAGTATTTT
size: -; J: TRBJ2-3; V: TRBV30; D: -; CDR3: CAWRSGTTQYF; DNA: TGTGCCTGGAGATCTGGGACAACGCAGTATTTT
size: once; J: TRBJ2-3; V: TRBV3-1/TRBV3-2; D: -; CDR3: CASSRGTDTQYF; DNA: TGTGCCAGCAGCCGGGGGACAGATACGCAGTATTTT
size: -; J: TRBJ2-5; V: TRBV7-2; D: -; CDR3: CASSLAGAGETQYF; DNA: TGTGCCAGCAGCTTAGCGGGGGCAGGGGAGACCCAGTACTTC
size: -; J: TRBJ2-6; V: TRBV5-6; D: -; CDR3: CASTQRGFSSSGANVLTF; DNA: TGTGCCAGCACCCAAAGAGGCTTTTCTAGCTCTGGGGCCAACGTCCTGACTTTC
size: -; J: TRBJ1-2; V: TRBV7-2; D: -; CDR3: CASSPRQPYYGYTF; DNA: TGTGCCAGCAGCCCGCGACAGCCGTATTATGGCTACACCTTC
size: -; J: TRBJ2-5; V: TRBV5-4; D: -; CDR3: CASSLLPLQETQYF; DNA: TGTGCCAGCAGCTTGCTACCATTGCAAGAGACCCAGTACTTC
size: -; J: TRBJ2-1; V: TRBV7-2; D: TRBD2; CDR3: CASSPRRAGGHNEQFF; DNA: TGTGCCAGCAGCCCGAGAAGGGCGGGGGGCCACAATGAGCAGTTCTTC
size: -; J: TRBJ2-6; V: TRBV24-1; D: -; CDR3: CATSGNLGPSGANVLTF; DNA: TGTGCCACCAGTGGGAATCTGGGCCCATCTGGGGCCAACGTCCTGACTTTC
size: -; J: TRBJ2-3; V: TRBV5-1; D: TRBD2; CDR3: CASSARERGSTDTQYF; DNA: TGCGCCAGCAGCGCCCGCGAGCGGGGGAGCACAGATACGCAGTATTTT
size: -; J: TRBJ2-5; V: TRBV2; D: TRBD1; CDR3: CASSDDRGETQYF; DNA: TGTGCCAGCAGTGATGACAGGGGTGAGACCCAGTACTTC
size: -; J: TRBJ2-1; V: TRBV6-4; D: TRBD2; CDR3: CASTKPGRTSGGDEQFF; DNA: TGTGCCAGCACCAAGCCCGGCCGGACTAGCGGGGGGGATGAGCAGTTCTTC
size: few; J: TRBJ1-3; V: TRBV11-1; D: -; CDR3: CASSPGQMTGNTIYF; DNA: TGTGCCAGCAGCCCCGGACAGATGACTGGAAACACCATATATTTT
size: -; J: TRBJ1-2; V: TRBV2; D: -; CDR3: CASRPRVTYGYTF; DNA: TGTGCCAGCAGACCCAGGGTCACCTATGGCTACACCTTC
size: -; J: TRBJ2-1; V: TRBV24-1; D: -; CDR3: CATSGQGRYNEQFF; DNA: TGTGCCACCAGTGGTCAAGGACGGTACAATGAGCAGTTCTTC
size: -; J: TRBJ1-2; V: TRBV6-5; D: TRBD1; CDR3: CASSLGQEDSGYTF; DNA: TGTGCCAGCAGTTTAGGACAGGAAGACAGTGGCTACACCTTC
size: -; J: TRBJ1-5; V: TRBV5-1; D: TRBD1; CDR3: CASSLGDSSNQPQHF; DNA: TGCGCCAGCAGCTTGGGGGACAGTAGCAATCAGCCCCAGCATTTT
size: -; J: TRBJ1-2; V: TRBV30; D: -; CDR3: CARSEGQQNGYTF; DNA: TGTGCCCGGAGTGAAGGACAGCAGAATGGCTACACCTTC
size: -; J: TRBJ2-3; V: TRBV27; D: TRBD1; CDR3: CASSLFFPGQGSDTQYF; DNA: TGTGCCAGCAGTTTATTCTTTCCGGGACAGGGGTCAGATACGCAGTATTTT
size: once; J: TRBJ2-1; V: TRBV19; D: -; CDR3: CASASHGGNEQFF; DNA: TGTGCCAGTGCCAGCCATGGGGGCAATGAGCAGTTCTTC
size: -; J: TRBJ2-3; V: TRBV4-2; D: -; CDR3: CASSQGVRGTDTQYF; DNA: TGTGCCAGCAGCCAAGGGGTTAGGGGCACAGATACGCAGTATTTT
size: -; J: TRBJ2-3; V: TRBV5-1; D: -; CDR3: CASSLTVRLADTQYF; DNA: TGCGCCAGCAGCTTGACTGTACGTTTGGCCGATACGCAGTATTTT
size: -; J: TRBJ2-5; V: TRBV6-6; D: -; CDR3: CASSYSASQETQYF; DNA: TGTGCCAGCAGTTACTCGGCGTCTCAAGAGACCCAGTACTTC
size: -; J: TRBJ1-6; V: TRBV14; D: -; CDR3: CASRGALSYNSPLHF; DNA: TGTGCCAGCAGGGGGGCCCTCTCCTATAATTCACCCCTCCACTTT
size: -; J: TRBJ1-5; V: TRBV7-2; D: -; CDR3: CASSLTGGAGQPQHF; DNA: TGTGCCAGCAGCTTAACGGGGGGCGCCGGTCAGCCCCAGCATTTT
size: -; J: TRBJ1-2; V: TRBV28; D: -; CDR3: CASSPDRLKGYTF; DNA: TGTGCCAGCAGCCCCGACAGATTGAAGGGCTACACCTTC
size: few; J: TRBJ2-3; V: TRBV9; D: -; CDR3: CASSWDHLGDTQYF; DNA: TGTGCCAGCAGCTGGGACCACCTCGGGGATACGCAGTATTTT
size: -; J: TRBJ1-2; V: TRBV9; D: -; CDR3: CASSEGQPGGGYTF; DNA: TGTGCCAGCAGCGAAGGACAGCCCGGGGGTGGCTACACCTTC
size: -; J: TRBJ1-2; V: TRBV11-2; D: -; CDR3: CASSSQGYGYTF; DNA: TGTGCCAGCAGCTCCCAGGGCTATGGCTACACCTTC
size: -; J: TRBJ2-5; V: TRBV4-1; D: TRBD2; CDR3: CASSRFSGGAGETQYF; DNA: TGCGCCAGCAGCCGATTTAGCGGGGGGGCCGGAGAGACCCAGTACTTC
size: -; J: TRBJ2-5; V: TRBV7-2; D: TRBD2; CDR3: CASSLVRGEETQYF; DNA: TGTGCCAGCAGCTTAGTACGGGGGGAAGAGACCCAGTACTTC
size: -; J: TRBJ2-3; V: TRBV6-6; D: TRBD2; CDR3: CASSSGLAASDTQYF; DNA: TGTGCCAGCAGTTCGGGACTAGCGGCATCAGATACGCAGTATTTT
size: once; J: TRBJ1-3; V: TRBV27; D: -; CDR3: CASSRSAGNTIYF; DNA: TGTGCCAGCAGTCGGTCGGCGGGAAACACCATATATTTT
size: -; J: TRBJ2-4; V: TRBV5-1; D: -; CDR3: CASSGAGAKNIQYF; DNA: TGCGCCAGCAGTGGTGCTGGGGCCAAAAACATTCAGTACTTC
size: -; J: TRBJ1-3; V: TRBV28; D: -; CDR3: CASRSPAAPSGNTIYF; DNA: TGTGCCAGCAGATCCCCTGCGGCACCCTCTGGAAACACCATATATTTT
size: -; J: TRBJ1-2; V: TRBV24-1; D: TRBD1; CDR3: CATSDRDRDGYTF; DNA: TGTGCCACCAGTGACCGGGACAGGGATGGCTACACCTTC
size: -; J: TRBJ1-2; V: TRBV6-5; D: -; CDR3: CASSYSGGIGGYTF; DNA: TGTGCCAGCAGTTACTCGGGAGGGATCGGTGGCTACACCTTC
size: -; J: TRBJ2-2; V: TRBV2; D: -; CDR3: CASRVGELFF; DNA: TGTGCCAGCAGGGTCGGGGAGCTGTTTTTT